Listed below are T cell receptor beta chains from one sample, sequenced in a study of blood T cell repertoires in COVID-19. Data came from immunoSEQ multiplex PCR; TCRdb stores just in-frame clones and leaves some out. Of 140,000 or so clones in the sample, 85% to 90% are singletons; the top ten hold around 38%. Sample: peripheral blood. All receptors come from a man in his fifties or sixties who had recovered from COVID-19. Both conserved end residues are part of each CDR3. D genes are given only for firm matches. Clone size, where shown, is once, few, many, or a class for clones that have expanded.

- TRBJ1-4 TRBV18 - CASSPLGGALNEKLFF TGTGCCAGCTCACCCCTCGGAGGGGCCCTTAATGAAAAACTGTTTTTT
TRBD1 TRBJ1-3 TRBV6-6 - CASSLALQGAVGNTIYF TGTGCCAGCAGTCTCGCGTTACAGGGGGCTGTAGGAAACACCATATATTTT
- TRBJ1-2 TRBV3-1/TRBV3-2 few CASSQNRGKSGGYTF TGTGCCAGCAGCCAAAACCGGGGGAAAAGTGGTGGCTACACCTTC
- TRBJ1-1 TRBV7-3 - CASSLGGPFPEAFF TGTGCCAGCAGCTTAGGGGGCCCCTTTCCAGAAGCTTTCTTT
- TRBJ1-2 TRBV6-2/TRBV6-3 - CASSSNGEYYPGYTF TGTGCCAGCAGTTCTAATGGGGAGTACTACCCTGGCTACACCTTC
- TRBJ1-1 TRBV18 - CASSPATGTEAFF TGTGCCAGCTCACCAGCGACGGGCACTGAAGCTTTCTTT
- TRBJ1-3 TRBV4-3 - CASSQDSSGAGNTIYF TGCGCCAGCAGCCAAGACAGCTCAGGGGCTGGAAACACCATATATTTT
TRBD1 TRBJ1-1 TRBV5-4 once CASSPDRGHTEAFF TGTGCCAGCAGCCCGGACAGGGGGCACACTGAAGCTTTCTTT
- TRBJ2-6 TRBV5-1 - CASSLDPRVKWSGANVLTF TGCGCCAGCAGCTTGGACCCGCGGGTGAAATGGTCTGGGGCCAACGTCCTGACTTTC
- TRBJ1-5 TRBV18 once CASSEGLNQPQHF TGTGCCAGCTCCGAGGGTCTCAATCAGCCCCAGCATTTT
- TRBJ2-5 TRBV5-1 - CASSLEGIGWETQYF TGCGCCAGCAGCTTGGAGGGGATCGGTTGGGAGACCCAGTACTTC
- TRBJ2-5 TRBV2 - CASSPLRDETQYF TGTGCCAGCAGTCCGTTGAGGGATGAGACCCAGTACTTC
TRBD2 TRBJ2-1 TRBV13 once CASSLAGGANNEQFF TGTGCCAGCAGCCTGGCGGGGGGGGCCAACAATGAGCAGTTCTTC
- TRBJ1-6 TRBV9 - CASSVGASPLHF TGTGCCAGCAGCGTAGGGGCTTCACCCCTCCACTTT
- TRBJ2-3 TRBV6-1 - CASSETGDSDTQYF TGTGCCAGCAGTGAAACAGGGGACTCAGATACGCAGTATTTT
TRBD1 TRBJ1-2 TRBV2 - CASSRDSVLGYTF TGTGCCAGCAGTAGGGACAGTGTGCTGGGCTACACCTTC
TRBD2 TRBJ2-7 TRBV7-8 - CASSMTSGGRSREQYF TGTGCCAGCAGCATGACCAGCGGGGGCCGTTCGAGGGAGCAGTACTTC
- TRBJ1-4 TRBV7-2 - CASSLDRATNEKLFF TGTGCCAGCAGCTTAGACAGGGCAACTAATGAAAAACTGTTTTTT
- TRBJ1-1 TRBV7-2 once CASSLVQGTNTNEAFF TGTGCCAGCAGCTTGGTACAGGGCACCAATACCAATGAAGCTTTCTTT
TRBD1 TRBJ1-4 TRBV9 - CASSGSGTEDEKLFF TGTGCCAGCAGCGGTTCCGGGACAGAAGATGAAAAACTGTTTTTT
- TRBJ1-2 TRBV6-2/TRBV6-3 few CASSYNGQSNYGYTF TGTGCCAGCAGTTACAACGGACAGTCTAACTATGGCTACACCTTC
- TRBJ1-2 TRBV10-3 - CAISESRREVTYGYTF TGTGCCATCAGTGAGTCGAGGAGGGAAGTGACCTATGGCTACACCTTC
- TRBJ2-7 TRBV21-1 - CASSSPGLAGREQYF TGTGCCAGCAGCAGTCCGGGACTAGCGGGGCGGGAGCAGTACTTC
TRBD1 TRBJ2-6 TRBV6-2/TRBV6-3 - CASSNTGGSFSGANVLTF TGTGCCAGCAGTAATACAGGGGGCAGCTTCTCTGGGGCCAACGTCCTGACTTTC
TRBD1 TRBJ1-4 TRBV5-5 - CASSLAGQGAFEKLFF TGTGCCAGCAGCTTGGCCGGGCAGGGGGCCTTCGAAAAACTGTTTTTT
TRBD1 TRBJ1-4 TRBV5-1 once CASSPDRGNEKLFF TGCGCCAGCAGCCCGGACAGGGGAAATGAAAAACTGTTTTTT
TRBD2 TRBJ2-5 TRBV5-1 - CASSSRTSGGPQETQYF TGCGCCAGCAGCTCTCGGACTAGCGGGGGCCCGCAAGAGACCCAGTACTTC
- TRBJ2-1 TRBV5-6 - CASSRITGLYYNEQFF TGTGCCAGCAGTAGGATCACCGGACTCTACTACAATGAGCAGTTCTTC
- TRBJ1-2 TRBV7-2 - CASSLMFDRRNYGYTF TGTGCCAGCAGCTTAATGTTTGACAGGCGGAACTATGGCTACACCTTC
- TRBJ2-7 TRBV5-5 - CASSLGGGIGSYEQYF TGTGCCAGCAGCTTGGGGGGAGGCATCGGCTCCTACGAGCAGTACTTC
TRBD1 TRBJ1-1 TRBV18 - CASRGQGNTEAFF TGTGCCAGCCGTGGACAGGGAAACACTGAAGCTTTCTTT
TRBD2 TRBJ2-7 TRBV29-1 - CSVGGTNYYEQYF TGCAGCGTTGGGGGGACTAACTACTACGAGCAGTACTTC
- TRBJ1-4 TRBV7-9 - CASSSGLLSTNEKLFF TGTGCCAGCAGCTCCGGACTGCTATCAACTAATGAAAAACTGTTTTTT
- TRBJ1-2 TRBV5-5 - CASSDAYRGNYGYTF TGTGCCAGCAGCGACGCGTATCGGGGTAACTATGGCTACACCTTC
- TRBJ1-2 TRBV27 once CASSSRAGGGYTF TGTGCCAGCAGTAGCAGGGCGGGAGGGGGCTACACCTTC
TRBD1 TRBJ1-2 TRBV5-1 - CASSPTGGNGYTF TGCGCCAGCAGCCCGACAGGGGGCAATGGCTACACCTTC
TRBD1 TRBJ1-4 TRBV2 - CASILGTGEGKLFF TGTGCCAGCATTCTTGGGACAGGGGAGGGAAAACTGTTTTTT
- TRBJ1-5 TRBV2 - CASSEQYSNQPQHF TGTGCCAGCAGTGAACAGTATAGCAATCAGCCCCAGCATTTT
- TRBJ1-5 TRBV6-2/TRBV6-3 - CASSYRVSSGGQPQHF TGTGCCAGCAGTTACAGGGTGTCCAGTGGGGGCCAGCCCCAGCATTTT
TRBD1 TRBJ2-7 TRBV6-2/TRBV6-3 - CASSYSGTGGIYEQYF TGTGCCAGCAGTTACTCCGGGACAGGGGGCATCTACGAGCAGTACTTC
- TRBJ1-5 TRBV2 few CASSEALAGFDQPQHF TGTGCCAGCAGTGAAGCGCTTGCAGGGTTCGATCAGCCCCAGCATTTT
TRBD1 TRBJ2-7 TRBV11-3 - CASSVYYTGTGFSEQYF TGTGCCAGCAGCGTATACTACACCGGGACAGGGTTTTCGGAGCAGTACTTC